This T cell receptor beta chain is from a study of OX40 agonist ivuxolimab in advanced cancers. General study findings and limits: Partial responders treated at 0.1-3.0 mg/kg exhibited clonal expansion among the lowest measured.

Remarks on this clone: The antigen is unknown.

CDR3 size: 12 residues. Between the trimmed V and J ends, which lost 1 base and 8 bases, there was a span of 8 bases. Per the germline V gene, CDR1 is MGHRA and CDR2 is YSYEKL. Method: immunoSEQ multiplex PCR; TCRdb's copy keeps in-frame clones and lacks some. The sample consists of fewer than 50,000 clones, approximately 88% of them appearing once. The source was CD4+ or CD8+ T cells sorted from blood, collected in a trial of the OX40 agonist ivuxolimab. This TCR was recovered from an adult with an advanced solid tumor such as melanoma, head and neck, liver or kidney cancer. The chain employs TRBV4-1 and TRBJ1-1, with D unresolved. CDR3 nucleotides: TGCGCCAGCAGCCAAGTACGGGAAGAAGCTTTCTTT. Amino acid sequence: CASSQVREEAFF.